These 18 T cell receptor beta chains came from one sample sequenced in a study of blood T cell repertoires in COVID-19. Profiling relied on immunoSEQ multiplex PCR, and the TCRdb table lists in-frame clones only, not all of them. The sample comprises 310,000 or so clones, roughly 90% of which are singletons, and 8% to 9.5% rests with the top ten. Sample: PBMCs or T cells enriched from blood (not recorded which). These receptors were collected from a woman aged 18-30 years who had recovered from COVID-19.

The rearrangement joins TRBV14 to TRBJ2-7; D uncertain. V shed 4 bases and J shed 9 bases, with 16 bases lying between them. The germline CDR1 and CDR2 sequences are SGHDN and FVKESK. The CDR3 spans 13 residues. The chain's CDR3 is CASSPSTWPPQYF. CDR3 in DNA: TGTGCCAGCAGCCCCTCGACATGGCCTCCGCAGTACTTC. Combining the CDR3 with reference TRBV14 and TRBJ2-7 gives the whole variable domain EAGVTQFPSHSVIEKGQTVTLRCDPISGHDNLYWYRRVMGKEIKFLLHFVKESKQDESGMPNNRFLAERTGGTYSTLKVQPAELEDSGVYFCASSPSTWPPQYFGPGTRLTVT.

This chain connects TRBV28 to TRBJ2-7; TRBD1 aligns across 8 bases. From germline, CDR1 is MDHEN and CDR2 SYDVKM. With 4 bases clipped from V and 4 bases from J, the junction kept 12 bases outside the gene matches. This CDR3 spans 16 amino acids. The CDR3 reads CASSSTGTGGVYEQYF. In DNA, the CDR3 is TGTGCCAGCAGTTCAACCGGGACAGGAGGAGTATACGAGCAGTACTTC. Based on the CDR3 plus reference TRBV28 and TRBJ2-7, the full variable domain is DVKVTQSSRYLVKRTGEKVFLECVQDMDHENMFWYRQDPGLGLRLIYFSYDVKMKEKGDIPEGYSVSREKKERFSLILESASTNQTSMYLCASSSTGTGGVYEQYFGPGTRLTVT.

The rearrangement links TRBV5-1 to TRBJ2-2; TRBD2 aligns across 11 bases. CDR1 and CDR2 (germline): SGHRS, YFSETQ. V was clipped by 4 bases and J by 2 bases; unmatched bases: 4. The CDR3 has 16 amino acids. As DNA, the CDR3 is TGCGCCAGCAGCCTACTAGCGGGGGCCAACACCGGGGAGCTGTTTTTT. Translating gives CASSLLAGANTGELFF.

The rearrangement links TRBV30 to TRBJ1-5; the D gene is possibly TRBD1 (5 bases). The CDR3 sequence is 13 residues long. Germline CDR1 GTSNPN, CDR2 SVGIG (reference sequence). Trimming shortened V by 0 bases and J by 2 bases, and 5 bases separated the two germline ends. The CDR3 spells CAWSVQGNQPQHF. The CDR3 DNA follows: TGTGCCTGGAGTGTACAGGGCAATCAGCCCCAGCATTTT.

The rearrangement uses TRBV14 and TRBJ2-3; TRBD2 agrees at 9 bases. CDR3 length: 18 amino acids. J lost 4 bases, V lost 5 bases, and 16 bases had no gene match. Per germline, CDR1 SGHDN and CDR2 FVKESK. The CDR3: CASSSRLGAGGLADTQYF. Written as DNA, the CDR3 is TGTGCCAGCAGCTCACGCCTGGGAGCGGGGGGTTTAGCAGATACGCAGTATTTT.

The CDR3 coding sequence is TGTGCCAGCAGCTATGTATCTGTCGAGCAGTACTTC. Translated: CASSYVSVEQYF. The V and J genes are TRBV5-6 and TRBJ2-7; D gene uncertain. The CDR3 has 12 amino acids. The germline V and J ends were trimmed by 3 bases and 6 bases, with 10 bases remaining between them. The germline V gene has CDR1 SGHDT and CDR2 YYEEEE.

V and J are TRBV28 and TRBJ2-1, with 12 bases aligning to TRBD2. The CDR3 spans 14 residues. CDR1 is MDHEN, CDR2 SYDVKM, per germline. Trimming removed 9 bases from V and 6 bases from J; junction bases left unmatched: 6. CDR3 protein: CASRALAGGNEQFF. CDR3 bases: TGTGCCAGTCGGGCACTAGCGGGAGGCAATGAGCAGTTCTTC.

This clone has only one observation. The chain has TRBV7-2 and TRBJ1-2; D uncertain. This CDR3 has 19 amino acids. Germline CDR1 reads SGHTA; CDR2 reads FQGNSA. Trimming cost V 4 bases and J 2 bases, with 26 bases left between them. CDR3 protein: CASSYPFLGRGIFNYGYTF. In DNA form, the CDR3 reads TGTGCCAGCAGCTACCCTTTCCTAGGCCGGGGAATTTTCAACTATGGCTACACCTTC.

The rearrangement uses TRBV15 and TRBJ1-5, with D tentatively TRBD1 (5 bases). The V gene's germline CDR1 is LNHNV and CDR2 YYDKDF (reference sequence). V was cut by 0 bases and J by 7 bases, with 13 bases left in between. This CDR3 has 15 residues. The CDR3 DNA follows: TGTGCCACCAGCAGAGATGGGGGGTTGTGGCAGCCCCAGCATTTT. This translates into CATSRDGGLWQPQHF.

The CDR3 bases are TGTGCCAGCAGCGTAGCCCTTTCAGACGTCGGGAACACCATATATTTT. Translating it yields CASSVALSDVGNTIYF. The chain uses TRBV9 and TRBJ1-3; unclear D gene. V was clipped by 0 bases and J by 7 bases, with 17 bases between them. The length of the CDR3 is 16 residues. Germline CDR1 reads SGDLS; CDR2 reads YYNGEE.

This chain uses TRBV7-3 with TRBJ1-1; 8 positions match TRBD1. The CDR3 sequence is 14 residues long. The germline V gene encodes CDR1 SGHTA and CDR2 FQGTGA. The V and J ends lost 5 bases and 5 bases, in that order; junction bases with no gene match: 7. The CDR3 spells CASSRLQGDTEAFF. CDR3 coding DNA: TGTGCCAGCAGCCGGCTACAGGGGGATACTGAAGCTTTCTTT.

This clone was seen just once. V and J are TRBV30 and TRBJ2-7; D might be TRBD1 (6 bases). Germline V lookup: CDR1 GTSNPN, CDR2 SVGIG (reference sequence). Trimming took off 6 bases at V and 4 bases at J, with 22 bases between the two ends. The CDR3 is 15 residues long. The CDR3 DNA reads TGTGCCTGTCACCTTCAGGGGCTAGACTCTTACGAGCAGTACTTC. Translated, it gives CACHLQGLDSYEQYF.

J is TRBJ2-3 and V is TRBV4-2; D remains unclear. Trimming removed 3 bases at V and 3 bases at J, with 7 bases between. CDR1 and CDR2 (germline): LGHNA, YNFKEQ. The CDR3 length is 13 residues. The chain's CDR3 is CASSHLTTDTQYF. The CDR3 coding sequence is TGTGCCAGCAGCCATCTCACTACAGATACGCAGTATTTT.

This clone showed up just once. J is TRBJ1-5 and V is TRBV27, with D perhaps matching TRBD1 (6 bases). The germline CDR1 and CDR2 sequences are MNHEY and SMNVEV (reference sequence). The CDR3 spans 14 residues. Trimming cost V 4 bases and J 2 bases, with 9 bases left between them. CDR3 in amino acids: CASSYHRGNQPQHF. The CDR3 coding sequence is TGTGCCAGCAGTTATCACAGGGGCAATCAGCCCCAGCATTTT.

The chain uses TRBV4-3 and TRBJ1-6; the D gene is possibly TRBD1 (5 bases). V shed 2 bases and J shed 8 bases, with 13 bases lying between them. The CDR3 contains 15 residues. In germline, CDR1 is LGHNA, CDR2 YSLEER. The CDR3 sequence: CASSQLTAEHSPLHF. The CDR3 DNA is TGCGCCAGCAGCCAATTGACAGCCGAACATTCACCCCTCCACTTT.

The V gene is TRBV7-8, the J gene TRBJ2-3; 13 nucleotides match TRBD2. This CDR3 is built from 19 residues. From germline, CDR1 is SGHVS and CDR2 FQNEAQ. The junction had 10 bases not matched to a gene; V was cut back by 4 bases and J by 0 bases. The CDR3 loop is CASSSLGTSGVLSTDTQYF. Written as DNA, the CDR3 is TGTGCCAGCAGCTCGTTGGGGACTAGCGGGGTTCTTAGCACAGATACGCAGTATTTT.

The chain is built from TRBV4-3 and TRBJ1-1; 8 bases are a match to TRBD1. The length of the CDR3 is 15 residues. Trimming removed 4 bases from V and 1 base from J; junction bases left unmatched: 5. Germline CDR1 LGHNA, CDR2 YSLEER. In DNA form, the CDR3 reads TGCGCCAGCAGCCTCCAGACAGGGGCGAACACTGAAGCTTTCTTT. Protein: CASSLQTGANTEAFF.

The chain uses TRBV11-2 and TRBJ2-7; 8 bases agree with TRBD2. CDR1 is SGHAT, CDR2 FQNNGV, per germline. The CDR3 loop spans 15 amino acids. V lost 5 bases, J lost 0 bases, and 6 bases stayed unmatched. The CDR3 sequence is CASSRPAGGSYEQYF. CDR3 DNA sequence: TGTGCCAGCAGCCGTCCGGCGGGGGGCTCCTACGAGCAGTACTTC.